The 16 T cell receptor beta chains below were found in one sample sequenced in a study of cytomegalovirus exposure and HLA in healthy donors. PCR involved 60 Vbeta and 13 Jbeta primers. Method: immunoSEQ multiplex PCR; TCRdb's copy keeps in-frame clones and lacks some. This sample has roughly 100,000 clones, with 77% found just once. The source material was PBMCs. These TCRs come from a woman aged 40-49 years in good health and CMV-seropositive.

The CDR3, as DNA: TGTGCCAGCTCAAAAGCAATCGCGAACACCGGGGAGCTGTTTTTT. Residues: CASSKAIANTGELFF. The rearrangement uses TRBV18 and TRBJ2-2; D is unresolved. There are 15 residues in the CDR3. CDR1 KGHSH and CDR2 LQKENI come from the germline V gene. V lost 5 bases to trimming and J lost 0 bases, with 10 bases between them.

J is TRBJ1-2 and V is TRBV9; 8 bases match TRBD1. Losses at the gene ends were 1 base for V and 4 bases for J; bases not matched to a gene: 6. Germline lookup yields CDR1 SGDLS and CDR2 YYNGEE. This CDR3 is 15 amino acids long. Written as DNA, the CDR3 is TGTGCCAGCAGCGTATACGTGACAGGGGTCTATGGCTACACCTTC. As protein: CASSVYVTGVYGYTF.

CDR3 amino acids: CASSPSGQPNTEAFF. The CDR3 region has the DNA TGTGCCAGCAGCCCCAGCGGACAGCCGAACACTGAAGCTTTCTTT. J is TRBJ1-1 and V is TRBV5-4, with D possibly being TRBD1 (6 bases). CDR1 SGHNT and CDR2 YYREEE come from the germline V gene (reference sequence). This CDR3 is built from 15 residues. Trimming left V 4 bases short and J 1 base short, with 14 bases between.

The rearrangement uses TRBV6-1 and TRBJ2-5; TRBD2 matches 8 bases. The DNA matches TRBJ2-7 better at its end, which makes the J call doubtful. The V gene's germline CDR1 is MNHNS and CDR2 SASEGT. This CDR3 is 15 amino acids long. Here the CDR3 DNA reads TGTGCCAGCAATCGTGAGCGGGAGTACTCCTACGAGCAGTACTTC. Protein sequence: CASNREREYSYEQYF.

This chain connects TRBV29-1 to TRBJ2-7; D perhaps matches TRBD2 (5 bases). This CDR3 comprises 14 residues. CDR1 and CDR2 from the germline V gene are SQVTM and ANQGSEA. The V and J ends lost 0 bases and 0 bases respectively, with 9 bases between them. The CDR3 sequence: CSVEDQEDSYEQYF. Here the CDR3 DNA reads TGCAGCGTTGAAGACCAGGAGGACTCCTACGAGCAGTACTTC.

V is TRBV27 and J is TRBJ1-1; D perhaps matches TRBD1 (6 bases). The length of the CDR3 is 16 residues. Between the trimmed V and J ends, which lost 6 bases and 2 bases, there was a span of 19 bases. The germline V gene has CDR1 MNHEY and CDR2 SMNVEV (reference sequence). CDR3: CASSPQWLGGNTEAFF. CDR3 nucleotide sequence: TGTGCCAGCAGCCCTCAATGGTTAGGGGGTAACACTGAAGCTTTCTTT.

Note on this clone: A junction boundary mismatches the germline segment, possibly from a read error. The CDR3 is CSSSLRETEAFF. In nucleotides, the CDR3 is TGTTCCAGCAGCTTACGGGAAACTGAAGCTTTCTTT. This sequence joins TRBV7-9 and TRBJ1-1; the D is unclear. The length of the CDR3 is 12 residues. Germline values: CDR1 SEHNR, CDR2 FQNEAQ (reference sequence).

The V gene is TRBV28, the J gene TRBJ2-5; 10 bases are shared with TRBD2. The trim removed 5 bases at V and 5 bases at J, leaving 17 bases unmatched. From germline, CDR1 is MDHEN and CDR2 SYDVKM. This CDR3 spans 18 amino acids. CDR3: CASSTTWGAGGPQETQYF. The CDR3 coding sequence is TGTGCCAGCAGTACCACATGGGGAGCGGGAGGGCCTCAGGAGACCCAGTACTTC.

Comments on this clone: Other DNA sequences from this sample encode an identical CDR3 as well. The V and J genes are TRBV9 and TRBJ2-7, with a tentative D call TRBD1 (6 bases). CDR3 size: 14 residues. Germline CDR1 is SGDLS and CDR2 is YYNGEE. Deletions cut 0 bases from V and 0 bases from J, with 7 bases between. This CDR3 reads CASSVGDNSYEQYF. As DNA, the CDR3 is TGTGCCAGCAGCGTAGGGGACAACTCCTACGAGCAGTACTTC.

J is TRBJ2-4 and V is TRBV9; 7 bases line up with TRBD1. Losses at the gene ends were 0 bases for V and 0 bases for J; bases not matched to a gene: 3. Germline CDR1 and CDR2: SGDLS and YYNGEE. This CDR3 has 16 amino acids. The CDR3 sequence: CASSVGRQGAKNIQYF. CDR3 coding DNA: TGTGCCAGCAGCGTAGGGAGACAGGGAGCCAAAAACATTCAGTACTTC. Full variable domain (missing parts from reference TRBV9 and TRBJ2-4): DSGVTQTPKHLITATGQRVTLRCSPRSGDLSVYWYQQSLDQGLQFLIQYYNGEERAKGNILERFSAQQFPDLHSELNLSSLELGDSALYFCASSVGRQGAKNIQYFGAGTRLSVL.

The rearrangement joins TRBV19 to TRBJ2-7; D may be TRBD1 (6 bases). Germline CDR1 is LNHDA and CDR2 is SQIVND (reference sequence). Trimming removed 4 bases from V and 4 bases from J, with 23 bases in between. CDR3 size: 17 residues. The DNA of the CDR3 is TGTGCCAGTAGTACCGAGCCGGGACACAGAAGATATTACGAGCAGTACTTC. It specifies CASSTEPGHRRYYEQYF.

This chain links TRBV4-2 with TRBJ2-1, with a weak D call TRBD2 (5 bases). Germline V CDR1 and CDR2: LGHNA, YNFKEQ. The CDR3 runs to 17 residues. Trimming cost V 0 bases and J 11 bases, with 23 bases left between them. The CDR3 spells CASSQDLGGLRSTKQFF. CDR3 in DNA: TGTGCCAGCAGCCAAGATTTAGGAGGACTCAGGAGCACCAAGCAGTTCTTC.

This clone was observed a handful of times. The chain employs TRBV6-1 and TRBJ2-7; 7 bases fit TRBD2. The germline CDR1 and CDR2 sequences are MNHNS and SASEGT. This CDR3 is 14 amino acids long. With 5 bases clipped from V and 5 bases from J, the junction kept 9 bases outside the gene matches. This CDR3 reads CASSPRSGRHEQYF. The CDR3, as DNA: TGTGCCAGCAGTCCACGATCCGGGAGGCACGAGCAGTACTTC.

The rearrangement uses TRBV4-1 and TRBJ1-3, with D uncertain. The V and J ends lost 5 bases and 4 bases respectively, with 15 bases between them. This CDR3 is 15 amino acids long. Germline lookup yields CDR1 MGHRA and CDR2 YSYEKL. The CDR3 DNA reads as TGCGCCAGCAGCTCCCCGGGGTCCTCCGGAAACACCATATATTTT. Translating gives CASSSPGSSGNTIYF.

This chain joins TRBV7-9 and TRBJ2-3; weak D call: TRBD1 (6 bases). CDR1 and CDR2 from the germline V gene are SEHNR and FQNEAQ (reference sequence). The CDR3 length is 16 residues. The V gene lost 1 base and the J gene lost 7 bases, with 18 bases spanning the gap. The CDR3 DNA is TGTGCCAGCAGCTTAGACTGGGACATGGGGGATAATACGCAGTATTTT. Residues: CASSLDWDMGDNTQYF.

CDR3 coding DNA: TGTGCCAGCAGCGCCGGGACACTCGAGGGTGGGGAGCAGTACTTC. This encodes CASSAGTLEGGEQYF. V and J are TRBV9 and TRBJ2-7; perhaps TRBD1 as D (6 bases). Germline V gene data show CDR1 as SGDLS and CDR2 as YYNGEE. The CDR3 is made up of 15 amino acids. V shed 3 bases and J shed 7 bases, with 20 bases lying between them. The whole variable domain, filled in from reference TRBV9 and TRBJ2-7, reads DSGVTQTPKHLITATGQRVTLRCSPRSGDLSVYWYQQSLDQGLQFLIQYYNGEERAKGNILERFSAQQFPDLHSELNLSSLELGDSALYFCASSAGTLEGGEQYFGPGTRLTVT.